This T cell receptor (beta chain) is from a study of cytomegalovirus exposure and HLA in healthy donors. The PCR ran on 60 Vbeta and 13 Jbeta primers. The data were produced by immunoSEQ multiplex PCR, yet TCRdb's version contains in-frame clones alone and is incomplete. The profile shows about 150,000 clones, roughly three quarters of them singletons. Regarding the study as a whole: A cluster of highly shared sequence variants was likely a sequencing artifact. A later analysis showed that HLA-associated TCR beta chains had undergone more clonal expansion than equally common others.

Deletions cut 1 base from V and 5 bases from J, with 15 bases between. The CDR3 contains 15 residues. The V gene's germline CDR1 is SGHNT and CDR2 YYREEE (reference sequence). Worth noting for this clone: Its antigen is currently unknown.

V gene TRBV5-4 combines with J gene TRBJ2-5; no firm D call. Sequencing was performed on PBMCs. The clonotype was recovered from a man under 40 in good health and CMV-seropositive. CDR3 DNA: TGTGCCAGCAGCTTGCAGGTTGCAAGAGAGGAGACCCAGTACTTC. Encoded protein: CASSLQVAREETQYF.